Shown below are 29 T cell receptor beta chains from a single sample sequenced in a study of CD8 T cells in ankylosing spondylitis. TCRdb analysed the 5' RACE reads with MiXCR anew, one entry per CDR3 protein. The table lists under 250,000 distinct CDR3 sequences, roughly 26% of them singletons. Sequenced input: blood, either unsorted or a sorted T cell fraction (not recorded which). These receptors all come from a male donor with ankylosing spondylitis or in good health (not recorded which).

This clonotype was detected only a few times. This chain uses TRBV2 with TRBJ2-5; TRBD1 aligns across 8 bases. J lost 5 bases, V lost 4 bases, and 9 bases had no gene match. Germline V gives CDR1 SNHLY, CDR2 FYNNEI. CDR3 length: 15 residues. The CDR3 DNA is TGTGCCAGCAGTGGTGGACAGGGCCGGTCCGAGACCCAGTACTTC. This gives the protein CASSGGQGRSETQYF.

This clonotype has ten or more counts. The rearrangement joins TRBV7-9 to TRBJ2-7; 10 positions match TRBD1. With V trimmed by 5 bases and J by 6 bases, 10 bases remained unmatched. Germline-derived CDR1 and CDR2 are SEHNR and FQNEAQ (reference sequence). This CDR3 comprises 15 residues. DNA of the CDR3: TGTGCCAGCAGCCGAGGGGGGACAGGGGATAGCGAGCAGTACTTC. Its protein product is CASSRGGTGDSEQYF. Together with reference TRBV7-9 and TRBJ2-7, the CDR3 gives the full variable domain: DTGVSQNPRHKITKRGQNVTFRCDPISEHNRLYWYRQTLGQGPEFLTYFQNEAQLEKSRLLSDRFSAERPKGSFSTLEIQRTEQGDSAMYLCASSRGGTGDSEQYFGPGTRLTVT.

This clonotype was seen many times. The rearrangement links TRBV5-1 to TRBJ2-7; tentative D call: TRBD2 (6 bases). The CDR3 runs to 15 residues. Germline-derived CDR1 and CDR2 are SGHRS and YFSETQ. V was trimmed by 2 bases and J by 4 bases, leaving 16 bases between them. The CDR3 region is CASSFRGTPAYEQYF. In DNA, the CDR3 is TGCGCCAGCAGCTTTCGCGGGACGCCGGCATACGAGCAGTACTTC.

This clonotype was counted between two and nine times. This sequence joins TRBV20-1 and TRBJ2-2, with D possibly being TRBD2 (7 bases). The CDR3 is 16 residues long. V was pared by 0 bases and J by 3 bases, with 14 bases between. The germline V gene has CDR1 DFQATT and CDR2 SNEGSKA (reference sequence). The CDR3 is CSARDPTGRDTGELFF. CDR3 in DNA: TGCAGTGCTAGAGATCCCACAGGGAGGGACACCGGGGAGCTGTTTTTT.

This clonotype was counted ten times or more. V and J are TRBV10-2 and TRBJ2-5; D call uncertain. V shed 6 bases and J shed 4 bases, with 9 bases lying between them. This CDR3 region has 12 residues. The germline V gene has CDR1 WSHSY and CDR2 SAAADI. The CDR3 sequence is CASRERTETQYF. CDR3 DNA sequence: TGCGCCAGCAGAGAGCGTACAGAGACCCAGTACTTC.

V gene TRBV20-1 combines with J gene TRBJ1-2, with 8 nucleotides matching TRBD1. CDR3 length: 15 residues. The V segment lost 6 bases and the J segment 8 bases; nucleotides outside the gene matches: 17. Looked up from germline, CDR1 is DFQATT and CDR2 is SNEGSKA (reference sequence). CDR3 coding DNA: TGCAGTGCCACCAAGCCGGACAGGGAGACTATGGGCTACACCTTC. Protein: CSATKPDRETMGYTF.

This clonotype was counted ten times or more. V is TRBV20-1 and J is TRBJ1-1, with D possibly TRBD1 on 5 matching bases. CDR1 is DFQATT and CDR2 is SNEGSKA in the germline V gene (reference sequence). CDR3 length: 13 amino acids. Trimming left V 6 bases short and J 0 bases short, with 11 bases between. CDR3 DNA: TGCAGTGCCTGGACATCTCTGAACACTGAAGCTTTCTTT. Translated: CSAWTSLNTEAFF.

The rearrangement joins TRBV29-1 to TRBJ2-5; TRBD2 aligns across 10 bases. Per germline, CDR1 SQVTM and CDR2 ANQGSEA. This CDR3 region has 14 residues. With V trimmed by 2 bases and J by 5 bases, 5 bases remained unmatched. The CDR3 here is CSVESATSGETQYF. CDR3 DNA: TGCAGCGTTGAATCTGCGACTAGCGGGGAGACCCAGTACTTC.

This clonotype was observed many times. This chain joins TRBV5-6 and TRBJ1-3; D gene unclear. Germline V gives CDR1 SGHDT, CDR2 YYEEEE. CDR3 size: 14 residues. Trimming removed 2 bases at V and 2 bases at J, with 8 bases between. The chain's CDR3 is CASSFRRAGNTIYF. CDR3 DNA sequence: TGTGCCAGCAGCTTTAGGAGGGCTGGAAACACCATATATTTT.

This clonotype showed up many times. The chain combines TRBV5-1 with TRBJ2-7; D gene uncertain. Germline V gene sequence: CDR1 SGHRS, CDR2 YFSETQ. V lost 0 bases and J 2 bases, leaving 9 bases between the germline ends. The CDR3 loop spans 14 amino acids. The CDR3 DNA sequence: TGCGCCAGCAGCTTGGTTATCGTGGCCTACGAGCAGTACTTC. This encodes CASSLVIVAYEQYF. Looking up the rest from reference TRBV5-1 and TRBJ2-7 gives the full variable domain: KAGVTQTPRYLIKTRGQQVTLSCSPISGHRSVSWYQQTPGQGLQFLFEYFSETQRNKGNFPGRFSGRQFSNSRSEMNVSTLELGDSALYLCASSLVIVAYEQYFGPGTRLTVT.

The genes are TRBV6-1 and TRBJ2-7; no clear D. Germline CDR1 MNHNS, CDR2 SASEGT. The CDR3 has 14 residues. Between the trimmed V and J ends, which lost 3 bases and 5 bases, there was a span of 14 bases. This CDR3 is CASSDRRLLDEQYF. CDR3 in DNA: TGTGCCAGCAGTGATAGGCGCCTTCTCGACGAGCAGTACTTC.

In this sample, this clonotype turned up many times. The chain joins TRBV29-1 to TRBJ1-2; 7 bases match TRBD1. V shed 3 bases and J 4 bases; nucleotides not matched to a gene: 8. This CDR3 comprises 14 residues. Germline-derived CDR1 and CDR2 are SQVTM and ANQGSEA. In nucleotides, the CDR3 is TGCAGCGTTGAGGAGGCAGGGGGAGGCTATGGCTACACCTTC. As protein: CSVEEAGGGYGYTF. Variable domain in full (rest from reference TRBV29-1 and TRBJ1-2): SAVISQKPSRDICQRGTSLTIQCQVDSQVTMMFWYRQQPGQSLTLIATANQGSEATYESGFVIDKFPISRPNLTFSTLTVSNMSPEDSSIYLCSVEEAGGGYGYTFGSGTRLTVV.

The sample holds one count of this clonotype. A much larger clone is a single base away; this may be a read error. The J gene is TRBJ2-3, the V gene TRBV6-2 or TRBV6-3; tentatively, D is TRBD1 (6 bases). This CDR3 comprises 14 residues. The germline V gene encodes CDR1 MNHEY and CDR2 SVGEGT. CDR3 region: CASSPGVSIDTQYF. In nucleotides, the CDR3 is TGTGCCAGCAGCCCAGGGGTTAGCATAGATACGCAGTATTTT.

Turning to this clonotype: This may stem from a read error, because a much larger clone lies one nucleotide away. The gene calls are TRBV4-2 and TRBJ1-6; D might be TRBD1 (5 bases). The CDR3 is made up of 16 amino acids. V lost 0 bases and J lost 7, with 13 bases in between. Germline V lookup: CDR1 LGHNA, CDR2 YNFKEQ. In DNA, the CDR3 is TGTGCCAGCAGCCAAGATAGCCAGGGTGGGAATTCACCCCTCCACTTT. The encoded protein is CASSQDSQGGNSPLHF.

This clonotype has a count of ten or more. The gene calls are TRBV7-3 and TRBJ2-3; a possible D gene is TRBD2 (5 bases). CDR3 length: 15 residues. Germline CDR1 is SGHTA and CDR2 is FQGTGA. The V gene lost 5 bases and the J gene lost 0 bases, with 12 bases spanning the gap. The CDR3 loop reads CASSKAPGSTDTQYF. In DNA, the CDR3 is TGTGCCAGCAGCAAAGCCCCGGGAAGCACAGATACGCAGTATTTT.

There are many counts of this clonotype. The rearrangement uses TRBV20-1 and TRBJ1-1; D unclear. Trimming removed 6 bases from V and 3 bases from J, with 14 bases in between. CDR1 and CDR2 from the germline V gene are DFQATT and SNEGSKA (reference sequence). The CDR3 consists of 13 residues. The CDR3 reads CSAGGLSYTEAFF. The CDR3 bases are TGCAGTGCGGGTGGGCTAAGCTACACTGAAGCTTTCTTT.

The rearrangement uses TRBV20-1 and TRBJ2-1; 7 bases are shared with TRBD2. V lost 1 base and J lost 4; bases outside the gene matches: 10. The germline CDR1 and CDR2 sequences are DFQATT and SNEGSKA (reference sequence). The CDR3 loop spans 16 amino acids. The CDR3 is CSARVSRGLVYNEQFF. CDR3 sequence (DNA): TGCAGTGCTAGAGTATCCCGAGGACTAGTGTACAATGAGCAGTTCTTC.

V gene TRBV2 combines with J gene TRBJ2-1; 7 bases fit TRBD2. The CDR3 consists of 15 residues. Germline values: CDR1 SNHLY, CDR2 FYNNEI. V lost 6 bases and J lost 7; bases outside the gene matches: 12. The CDR3 DNA follows: TGTGCCAGCAGACGCTCTAGCGGAAACATGAATGAGCAGTTCTTC. Its translation is CASRRSSGNMNEQFF.

This clonotype showed up many times. V usage is TRBV7-2 and J usage is TRBJ2-1; no definite D call. Trimming left V 1 base short and J 14 bases short, with 12 bases between. The CDR3 contains 12 residues. Germline assignment: CDR1 SGHTA and CDR2 FQGNSA. Here the CDR3 DNA reads TGTGCCAGCAGCTTAGGGGCCAACCGGAAGTTCTTC. This encodes CASSLGANRKFF.

This clonotype showed up many times. This sequence joins TRBV28 and TRBJ1-5; D uncertain. Germline V gene sequence: CDR1 MDHEN, CDR2 SYDVKM. The V gene lost 2 bases and the J gene lost 7 bases, with 0 bases spanning the gap. The CDR3 covers 10 residues. The CDR3 DNA reads as TGTGCCAGCAGTTTACAGCCCCAGCATTTT. Translation: CASSLQPQHF.

The sample holds many counts of this clonotype. The rearrangement links TRBV20-1 to TRBJ2-2; 8 bases are shared with TRBD1. Germline V lookup: CDR1 DFQATT, CDR2 SNEGSKA (reference sequence). There are 15 residues in the CDR3. Trimming cost V 5 bases and J 4 bases; bases outside gene matches: 9. The chain's CDR3 is CSARPDRGGTGELFF. The CDR3 DNA follows: TGCAGTGCTCGACCAGACAGGGGCGGCACCGGGGAGCTGTTTTTT.

This clonotype was seen at least ten times. The CDR3 here is CASSLRGGQGYNQPQHF. CDR3 sequence (DNA): TGTGCCAGCAGCCTAAGGGGGGGACAGGGGTACAATCAGCCCCAGCATTTT. The rearrangement links TRBV7-2 to TRBJ1-5, with 10 bases fitting TRBD1. The CDR3 loop spans 17 amino acids. Per germline, CDR1 SGHTA and CDR2 FQGNSA. J was trimmed by 3 bases and V by 5 bases; bases with no gene match: 10.

The chain couples TRBV20-1 to TRBJ1-4, with 8 positions matching TRBD1. Per germline, CDR1 DFQATT and CDR2 SNEGSKA (reference sequence). The CDR3 runs to 15 residues. V gave up 1 base and J gave up 1 base; unmatched junction bases: 2. The CDR3 here is CSARGRGLTNEKLFF. DNA of the CDR3: TGCAGTGCTAGAGGCAGGGGGCTAACTAATGAAAAACTGTTTTTT.

This clonotype has a count of ten or more. The rearrangement uses TRBV7-8 and TRBJ1-1; unclear D gene. The ends were cut back, 6 bases at V and 1 base at J, with 18 bases in the middle. This CDR3 has 16 amino acids. Germline assignment: CDR1 SGHVS and CDR2 FQNEAQ. CDR3 bases: TGTGCCAGCAGTTCCCCTTCGGGCGGATGGAACACTGAAGCTTTCTTT. Translated, it gives CASSSPSGGWNTEAFF.

The chain has TRBV18 and TRBJ2-6; D remains ambiguous. V lost 6 bases and J lost 2, with 11 bases in between. Per the germline V gene, CDR1 is KGHSH and CDR2 is LQKENI. The CDR3 has 15 amino acids. The CDR3 bases are TGTGCCAGCTCCTCCCAGAGCCCTGGGGCCAACGTCCTGACTTTC. Amino acid sequence: CASSSQSPGANVLTF.

This chain links TRBV29-1 with TRBJ1-1; D unresolved. Germline loops: CDR1 SQVTM, CDR2 ANQGSEA. CDR3 length: 12 amino acids. V dropped 7 bases and J dropped 1 base, with 10 bases sitting between them. The CDR3 DNA reads as TGCAGCGCTCTCCGTGGGAACACTGAAGCTTTCTTT. It encodes CSALRGNTEAFF. Supplemented by reference TRBV29-1 and TRBJ1-1, the full variable domain reads SAVISQKPSRDICQRGTSLTIQCQVDSQVTMMFWYRQQPGQSLTLIATANQGSEATYESGFVIDKFPISRPNLTFSTLTVSNMSPEDSSIYLCSALRGNTEAFFGQGTRLTVV.

The V gene is TRBV7-6, the J gene TRBJ1-6; D ambiguous. Germline CDR1 is SGHVS and CDR2 is FNYEAQ. V was shortened by 4 bases and J by 8 bases, with 15 bases between the two germline ends. There are 15 residues in the CDR3. The CDR3 bases are TGTGCCAGCAGCTCTGGAGTCACTGGGGATTCACCCCTCCACTTT. Its translation is CASSSGVTGDSPLHF.

V and J are TRBV7-6 and TRBJ2-5; no definite D call. CDR1 and CDR2 (germline): SGHVS, FNYEAQ. V gave up 0 bases and J gave up 1 base, with 9 bases separating them. The CDR3 loop spans 15 amino acids. The DNA of the CDR3 is TGTGCCAGCAGCTTAGCGAATGGAGTCCAAGAGACCCAGTACTTC. Its protein is CASSLANGVQETQYF.

This clonotype came up many times. The chain couples TRBV15 to TRBJ1-3; tentatively, D is TRBD1 (5 bases). Trimming removed 1 base at V and 0 bases at J, with 7 bases between. CDR1 and CDR2 (germline): LNHNV, YYDKDF (reference sequence). CDR3 size: 15 residues. The CDR3 region has the DNA TGTGCCACCAGCAGAGTTAGGGGCTCTGGAAACACCATATATTTT. Amino acid sequence: CATSRVRGSGNTIYF.